This is a list of T cell receptor beta chains from one sample in a study of cytomegalovirus exposure and HLA in healthy donors. Profiled with immunoSEQ multiplex PCR; TCRdb holds only in-frame clones, not every one. The data show nearly 80,000 clones, around 79% seen once. The sequenced material came from PBMCs. The receptors shown here come from a woman between 35 and 50 years old in good health and CMV-seropositive. The CDR3 runs from the conserved cysteine through the conserved F or W. Fields, in order: J gene, D gene, clone size, V gene, CDR3 protein, CDR3 DNA. The D gene is left open where the match is weak. A row's size may be missing; if present it is once, few, many or a size class.

TRBJ2-2 | . | . | TRBV2 | CASARPQAIFLTGELFF | TGTGCCAGCGCTCGGCCCCAGGCTATCTTTCTTACGGGGGAGCTGTTTTTT
TRBJ2-5 | TRBD1 | . | TRBV5-6 | CASSSNRQGEVRETQYF | TGTGCCAGCAGCTCAAACCGACAGGGTGAGGTTCGAGAGACCCAGTACTTC
TRBJ1-4 | . | . | TRBV5-1 | CASSQGTGTGEKLFF | TGCGCCAGCAGCCAGGGAACAGGGACGGGTGAAAAACTGTTTTTT
TRBJ2-1 | . | . | TRBV6-6 | CASSSQAYNEQFF | TGTGCCAGCAGTTCACAGGCGTACAATGAGCAGTTCTTC
TRBJ1-4 | TRBD1 | . | TRBV30 | CAWSVRLGGAEEKLFF | TGTGCCTGGAGTGTACGTTTAGGGGGCGCAGAAGAAAAACTGTTTTTT
TRBJ2-7 | TRBD1 | . | TRBV10-3 | CAISGQDRAAYEQYF | TGTGCCATCAGTGGTCAAGACAGGGCAGCCTACGAGCAGTACTTC
TRBJ1-1 | TRBD1 | once | TRBV7-9 | CASSLERQGEAFF | TGTGCCAGCAGCTTGGAAAGACAGGGTGAAGCTTTCTTT
TRBJ1-2 | TRBD1 | . | TRBV6-1 | CASRDPGQPSGYTF | TGTGCCAGCAGAGACCCGGGACAGCCCTCCGGCTACACCTTC
TRBJ1-4 | TRBD1 | . | TRBV4-1 | CASSPQQGRYPNEKLFF | TGCGCCAGCAGCCCACAACAGGGGAGGTATCCGAATGAAAAACTGTTTTTT
TRBJ1-3 | . | . | TRBV6-5 | CASSQGSSGNTIYF | TGTGCCAGCAGTCAGGGGAGCTCTGGAAACACCATATATTTT
TRBJ2-1 | . | . | TRBV9 | CASSLNSYNEQFF | TGTGCCAGCAGCTTAAATTCGTACAATGAGCAGTTCTTC
TRBJ2-3 | . | . | TRBV5-4 | CASSPRVVGTDTQYF | TGTGCCAGCAGCCCCAGGGTTGTCGGCACAGATACGCAGTATTTT
TRBJ2-1 | . | . | TRBV7-7 | CASSLSLYNEQFF | TGTGCCAGCAGCTTATCCCTCTACAATGAGCAGTTCTTC
TRBJ1-4 | . | . | TRBV5-6 | CASTPGQLHEKLFF | TGTGCCAGCACCCCAGGACAGCTCCATGAAAAACTGTTTTTT
TRBJ2-2 | TRBD2 | . | TRBV18 | CASSPPSSGGAHGELFF | TGTGCCAGCTCACCACCCTCTAGCGGGGGGGCCCACGGGGAGCTGTTTTTT
TRBJ1-1 | TRBD1 | few | TRBV6-5 | CASNRDRVNTEAFF | TGTGCCAGCAACCGGGACAGGGTTAACACTGAAGCTTTCTTT
TRBJ2-1 | TRBD2 | . | TRBV5-1 | CASSLTSGIYNEQFF | TGCGCCAGCAGCTTGACTAGCGGGATCTACAATGAGCAGTTCTTC
TRBJ2-5 | TRBD2 | . | TRBV7-8 | CASSRGGVAGSQETQYF | TGTGCCAGCAGTCGCGGTGGGGTAGCGGGGTCCCAAGAGACCCAGTACTTC
TRBJ1-2 | . | . | TRBV29-1 | CSVEGGIGVGDVRQANYGYTF | TGCAGCGTTGAAGGCGGGATAGGGGTCGGGGACGTCAGGCAGGCTAACTATGGCTACACCTTC
TRBJ2-1 | . | . | TRBV6-5 | CASSYSRGGAYNEQFF | TGTGCCAGCAGTTACTCGAGAGGGGGGGCCTACAATGAGCAGTTCTTC
TRBJ2-7 | . | . | TRBV6-5 | CASRVTGTSYEQYF | TGTGCCAGCAGGGTGACAGGTACTTCCTACGAGCAGTACTTC
TRBJ2-5 | . | . | TRBV7-3 | CASSLTQGRQETQYF | TGTGCCAGCAGCTTAACGCAGGGTCGGCAAGAGACCCAGTACTTC
TRBJ2-6 | TRBD2 | . | TRBV28 | CASSLTRHGRGSGANVLTF | TGTGCCAGCAGCCTAACACGCCACGGGAGGGGCTCTGGGGCCAACGTCCTGACTTTC
TRBJ2-3 | . | few | TRBV29-1 | CSVEVRRGDTQYF | TGCAGCGTTGAAGTGAGGCGTGGAGATACGCAGTATTTT
TRBJ1-5 | TRBD1 | . | TRBV28 | CASSLGRGSTPQHF | TGTGCCAGCAGTTTAGGCAGGGGGTCCACGCCCCAGCATTTT
TRBJ2-5 | TRBD1 | . | TRBV5-1 | CASSATGTGVTRVTQYF | TGCGCCAGCAGCGCTACCGGGACAGGGGTGACCCGGGTGACCCAGTACTTC
TRBJ1-1 | . | . | TRBV4-1 | CASSLEQNTEAFF | TGCGCCAGCAGCCTAGAACAGAACACTGAAGCTTTCTTT
TRBJ2-5 | TRBD1 | once | TRBV2 | CASSGRDRFETQYF | TGTGCCAGCAGTGGGAGGGACAGGTTCGAGACCCAGTACTTC
TRBJ1-4 | . | . | TRBV25-1 | CASSESSNEKLFF | TGTGCCAGCAGTGAATCGAGTAATGAAAAACTGTTTTTT
TRBJ1-5 | . | once | TRBV4-1 | CASSQEGTDSNQPQHF | TGCGCCAGCAGCCAAGAGGGCACAGATAGCAATCAGCCCCAGCATTTT
TRBJ1-4 | . | . | TRBV4-1 | CASSLRRDTSTNEKLFF | TGCGCCAGCAGCCTTCGCCGGGACACCTCAACTAATGAAAAACTGTTTTTT
TRBJ1-4 | . | . | TRBV30 | CAWNRGATNEKLFF | TGTGCCTGGAATAGAGGCGCAACTAATGAAAAACTGTTTTTT
TRBJ2-5 | TRBD2 | . | TRBV30 | CAWSMGLEGGTQYF | TGTGCCTGGAGCATGGGACTAGAAGGGGGGACCCAGTACTTC
TRBJ1-3 | . | . | TRBV7-9 | CASSGDRQDFSGNTIYF | TGTGCCAGCAGCGGAGACCGACAGGATTTCTCTGGAAACACCATATATTTT
TRBJ2-3 | . | . | TRBV30 | CAWSVRGDTQYF | TGTGCCTGGAGTGTACGGGGAGATACGCAGTATTTT
TRBJ2-2 | . | few | TRBV5-4 | CASSLGSGNTGELFF | TGTGCCAGCAGCTTGGGCTCAGGGAACACCGGGGAGCTGTTTTTT
TRBJ1-1 | . | . | TRBV4-2 | CASSQETPNTEAFF | TGTGCCAGCAGCCAAGAGACACCGAACACTGAAGCTTTCTTT
TRBJ2-7 | . | . | TRBV10-3 | CAISGRQGSSYEQYF | TGTGCCATCAGTGGTAGGCAGGGAAGCTCCTACGAGCAGTACTTC
TRBJ2-5 | TRBD2 | . | TRBV2 | CASSESLWLAGDAETQYF | TGTGCCAGCAGTGAATCGTTGTGGCTAGCGGGAGATGCAGAGACCCAGTACTTC
TRBJ1-5 | . | . | TRBV19 | CATRDGRLSQPQHF | TGTGCCACCCGGGACGGGAGGCTGAGTCAGCCCCAGCATTTT
TRBJ2-7 | TRBD2 | once | TRBV25-1 | CASSGSGVAGSYEQYF | TGTGCCAGCAGTGGATCCGGGGTAGCGGGTTCCTACGAGCAGTACTTC
TRBJ1-2 | TRBD1 | once | TRBV30 | CAWSVSLQGPLYGYTF | TGTGCCTGGAGTGTATCCCTACAGGGGCCTCTCTATGGCTACACCTTC
TRBJ2-7 | TRBD1 | . | TRBV9 | CASSPRTGKYEQYF | TGTGCCAGCAGCCCAAGGACAGGGAAGTACGAGCAGTACTTC
TRBJ2-1 | . | . | TRBV5-1 | CASSLLVPPDNEQFF | TGCGCCAGCAGCTTGCTGGTCCCGCCGGACAATGAGCAGTTCTTC
TRBJ1-1 | TRBD1 | once | TRBV7-9 | CASSLTGAGTEAFF | TGTGCCAGCAGCTTAACAGGGGCGGGAACTGAAGCTTTCTTT
TRBJ2-1 | . | . | TRBV5-1 | CASSPMGQEQFF | TGCGCCAGCAGTCCTATGGGACAAGAGCAGTTCTTC
TRBJ1-4 | TRBD1 | . | TRBV18 | CASSPLQGASDNEKLFF | TGTGCCAGCTCACCATTACAGGGGGCGTCGGATAATGAAAAACTGTTTTTT
TRBJ2-1 | TRBD2 | . | TRBV6-6 | CASRPLAGELNEQFF | TGTGCCAGCAGGCCTCTAGCGGGAGAATTGAATGAGCAGTTCTTC
TRBJ2-7 | . | . | TRBV20-1 | CGYRDAYEQYF | TGCGGTTACAGGGACGCCTACGAGCAGTACTTC
TRBJ2-2 | TRBD1 | . | TRBV7-3 | CASSTGQVRGELFF | TGTGCCAGCAGCACGGGACAGGTCAGGGGGGAGCTGTTTTTT
TRBJ2-3 | TRBD2 | many | TRBV27 | CASSLPGLANTQYF | TGTGCCAGCAGTTTGCCGGGACTAGCCAATACGCAGTATTTT
TRBJ2-7 | . | few | TRBV7-9 | CASSREYTIRPYEQYF | TGTGCCAGCAGCCGGGAATACACGATAAGGCCCTACGAGCAGTACTTC
TRBJ1-1 | . | . | TRBV9 | CASSGALLNTEAFF | TGTGCCAGCAGCGGGGCTCTTTTGAACACTGAAGCTTTCTTT
TRBJ2-7 | TRBD1 | . | TRBV27 | CASSYKSGTGGSYEQYF | TGTGCCAGCAGTTACAAATCCGGGACAGGGGGCTCCTACGAGCAGTACTTC
TRBJ2-7 | . | once | TRBV15 | CATSREVRVEQYF | TGTGCCACCAGCAGAGAGGTCCGGGTCGAGCAGTACTTC
TRBJ1-2 | . | few | TRBV11-1 | CASSSRGGSYANYGYTF | TGTGCCAGCAGCTCCCGAGGAGGGTCCTACGCTAACTATGGCTACACCTTC
TRBJ1-1 | TRBD1 | once | TRBV23-1 | CASSPGQDGTEAFF | TGCGCCAGCAGCCCTGGACAGGACGGCACTGAAGCTTTCTTT